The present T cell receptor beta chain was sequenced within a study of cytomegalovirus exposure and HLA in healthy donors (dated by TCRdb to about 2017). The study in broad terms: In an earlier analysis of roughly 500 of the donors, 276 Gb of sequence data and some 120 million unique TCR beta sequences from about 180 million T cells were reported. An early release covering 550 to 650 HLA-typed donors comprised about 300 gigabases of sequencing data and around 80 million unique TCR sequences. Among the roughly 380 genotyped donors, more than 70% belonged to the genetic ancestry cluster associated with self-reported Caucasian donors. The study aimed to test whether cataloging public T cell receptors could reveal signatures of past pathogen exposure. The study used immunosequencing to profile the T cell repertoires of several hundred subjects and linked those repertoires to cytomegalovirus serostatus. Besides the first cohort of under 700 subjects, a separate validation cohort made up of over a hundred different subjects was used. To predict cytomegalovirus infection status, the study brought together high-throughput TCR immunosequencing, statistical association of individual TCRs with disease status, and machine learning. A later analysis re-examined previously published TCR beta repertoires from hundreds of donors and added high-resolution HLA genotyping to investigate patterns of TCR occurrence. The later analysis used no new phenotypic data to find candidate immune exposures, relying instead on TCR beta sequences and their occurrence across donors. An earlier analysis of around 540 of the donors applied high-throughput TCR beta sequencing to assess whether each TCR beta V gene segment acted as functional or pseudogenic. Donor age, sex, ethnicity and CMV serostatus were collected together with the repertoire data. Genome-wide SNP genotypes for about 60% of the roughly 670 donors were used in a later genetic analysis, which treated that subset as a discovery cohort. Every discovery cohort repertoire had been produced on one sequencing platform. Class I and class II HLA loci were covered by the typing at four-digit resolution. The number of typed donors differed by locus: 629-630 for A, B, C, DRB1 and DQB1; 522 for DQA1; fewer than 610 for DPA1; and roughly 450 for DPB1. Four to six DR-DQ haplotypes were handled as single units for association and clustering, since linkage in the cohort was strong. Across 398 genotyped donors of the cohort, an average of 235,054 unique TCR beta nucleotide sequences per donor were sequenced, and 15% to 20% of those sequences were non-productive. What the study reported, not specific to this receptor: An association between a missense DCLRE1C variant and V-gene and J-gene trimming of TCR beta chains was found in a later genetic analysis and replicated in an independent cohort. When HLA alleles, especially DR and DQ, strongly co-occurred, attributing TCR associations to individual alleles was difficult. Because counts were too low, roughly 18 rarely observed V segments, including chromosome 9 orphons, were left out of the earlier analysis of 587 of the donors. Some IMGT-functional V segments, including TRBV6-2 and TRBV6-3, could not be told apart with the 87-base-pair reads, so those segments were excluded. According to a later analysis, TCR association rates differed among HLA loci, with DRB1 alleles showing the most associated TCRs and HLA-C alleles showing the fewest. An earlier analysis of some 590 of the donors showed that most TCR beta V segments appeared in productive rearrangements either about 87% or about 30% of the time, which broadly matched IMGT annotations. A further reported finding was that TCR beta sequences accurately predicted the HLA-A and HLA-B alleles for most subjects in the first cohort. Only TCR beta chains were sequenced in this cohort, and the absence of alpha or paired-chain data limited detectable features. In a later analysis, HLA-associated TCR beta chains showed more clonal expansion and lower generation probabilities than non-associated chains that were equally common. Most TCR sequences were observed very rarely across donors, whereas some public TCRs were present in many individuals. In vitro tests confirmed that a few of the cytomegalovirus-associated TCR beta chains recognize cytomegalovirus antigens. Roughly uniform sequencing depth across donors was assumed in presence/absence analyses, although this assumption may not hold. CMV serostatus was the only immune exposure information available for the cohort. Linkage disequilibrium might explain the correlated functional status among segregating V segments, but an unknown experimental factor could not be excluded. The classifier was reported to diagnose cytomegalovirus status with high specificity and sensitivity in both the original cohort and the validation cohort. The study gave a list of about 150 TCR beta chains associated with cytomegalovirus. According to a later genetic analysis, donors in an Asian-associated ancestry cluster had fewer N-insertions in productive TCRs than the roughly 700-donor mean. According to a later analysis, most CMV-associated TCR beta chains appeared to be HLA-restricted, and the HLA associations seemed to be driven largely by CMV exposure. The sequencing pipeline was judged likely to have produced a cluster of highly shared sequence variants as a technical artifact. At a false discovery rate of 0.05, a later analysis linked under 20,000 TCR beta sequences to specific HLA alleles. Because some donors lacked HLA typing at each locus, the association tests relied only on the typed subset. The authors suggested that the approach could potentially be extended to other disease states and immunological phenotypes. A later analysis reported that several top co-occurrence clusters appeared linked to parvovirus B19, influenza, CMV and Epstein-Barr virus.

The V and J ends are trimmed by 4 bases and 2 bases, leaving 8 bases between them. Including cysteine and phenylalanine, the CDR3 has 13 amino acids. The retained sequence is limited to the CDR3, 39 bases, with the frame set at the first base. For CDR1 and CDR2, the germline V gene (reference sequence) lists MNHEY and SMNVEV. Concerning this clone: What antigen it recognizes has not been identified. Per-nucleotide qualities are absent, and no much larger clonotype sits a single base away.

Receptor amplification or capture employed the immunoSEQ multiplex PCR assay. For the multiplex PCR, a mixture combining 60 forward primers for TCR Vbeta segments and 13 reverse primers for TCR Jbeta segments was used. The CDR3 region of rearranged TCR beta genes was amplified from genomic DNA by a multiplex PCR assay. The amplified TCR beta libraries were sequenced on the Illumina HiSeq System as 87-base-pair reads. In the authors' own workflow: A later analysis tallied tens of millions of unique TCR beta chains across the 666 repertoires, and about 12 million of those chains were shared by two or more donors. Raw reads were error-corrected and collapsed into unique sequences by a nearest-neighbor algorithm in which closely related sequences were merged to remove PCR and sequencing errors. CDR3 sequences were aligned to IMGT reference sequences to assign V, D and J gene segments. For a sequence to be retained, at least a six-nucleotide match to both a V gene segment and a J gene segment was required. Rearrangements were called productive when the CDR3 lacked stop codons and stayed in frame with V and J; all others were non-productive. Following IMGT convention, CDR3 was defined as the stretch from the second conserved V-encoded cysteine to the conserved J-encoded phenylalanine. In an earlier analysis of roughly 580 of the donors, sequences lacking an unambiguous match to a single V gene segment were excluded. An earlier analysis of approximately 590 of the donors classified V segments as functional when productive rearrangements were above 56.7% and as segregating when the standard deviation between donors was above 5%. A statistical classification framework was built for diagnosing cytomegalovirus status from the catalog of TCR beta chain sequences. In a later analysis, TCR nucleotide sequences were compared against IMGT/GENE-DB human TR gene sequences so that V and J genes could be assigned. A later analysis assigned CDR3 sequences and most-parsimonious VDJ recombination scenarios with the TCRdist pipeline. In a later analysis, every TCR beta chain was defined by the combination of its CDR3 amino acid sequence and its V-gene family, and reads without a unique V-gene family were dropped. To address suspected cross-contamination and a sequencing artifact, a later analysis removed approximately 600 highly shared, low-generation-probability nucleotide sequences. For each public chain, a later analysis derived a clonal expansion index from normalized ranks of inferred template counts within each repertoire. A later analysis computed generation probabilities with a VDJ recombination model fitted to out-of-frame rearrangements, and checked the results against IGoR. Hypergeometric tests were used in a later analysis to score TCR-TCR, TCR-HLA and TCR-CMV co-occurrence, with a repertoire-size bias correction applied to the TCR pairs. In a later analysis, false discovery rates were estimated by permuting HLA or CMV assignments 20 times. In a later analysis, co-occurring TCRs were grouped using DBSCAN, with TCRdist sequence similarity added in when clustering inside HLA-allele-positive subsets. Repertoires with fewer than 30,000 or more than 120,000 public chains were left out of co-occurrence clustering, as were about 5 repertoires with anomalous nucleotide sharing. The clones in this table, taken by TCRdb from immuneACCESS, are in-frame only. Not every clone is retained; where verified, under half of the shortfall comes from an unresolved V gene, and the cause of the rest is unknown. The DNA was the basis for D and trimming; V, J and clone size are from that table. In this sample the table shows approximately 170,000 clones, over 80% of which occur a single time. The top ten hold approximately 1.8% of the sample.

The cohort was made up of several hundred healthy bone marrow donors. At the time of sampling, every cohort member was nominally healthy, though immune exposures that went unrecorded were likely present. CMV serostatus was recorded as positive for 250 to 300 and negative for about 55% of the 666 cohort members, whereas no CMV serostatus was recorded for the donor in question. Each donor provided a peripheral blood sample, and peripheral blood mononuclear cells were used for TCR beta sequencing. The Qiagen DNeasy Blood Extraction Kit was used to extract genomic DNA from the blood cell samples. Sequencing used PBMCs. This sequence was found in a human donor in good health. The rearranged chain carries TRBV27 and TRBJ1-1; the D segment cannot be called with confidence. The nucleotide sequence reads TGTGCCAGCAGTTCCCGAAGCAACACTGAAGCTTTCTTT. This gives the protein CASSSRSNTEAFF.